This entry concerns a single TCR beta chain. What it binds is not known. This sample is part of a study of esophageal squamous cell carcinoma under preoperative chemotherapy. Overall study: TCR repertoires were profiled from both peripheral blood T cells and tumor-infiltrating lymphocytes.

Study conclusions and caveats: Abundant clones tended to shrink rather than expand after paclitaxel-nedaplatin. Chemotherapy was followed by significantly higher TCR diversity in peripheral T cells only, not tumor-infiltrating lymphocytes.

Specified time point: after preoperative PTX-NDP chemotherapy. Paclitaxel-nedaplatin chemotherapy was given to patients ahead of their surgery. TCRdb fed the PCR reads into MiXCR, producing one record per CDR3 protein. The table lists about 11,000 distinct CDR3 sequences, roughly 60% of them singletons. The sample here was taken from a patient given preoperative chemotherapy. The receptor comes from a human donor with esophageal squamous cell carcinoma. The donor label of this sample is uncertain.

In nucleotides, the CDR3 is TGTGCCAGCAGAATGATTGGGGAGGGAGCTGAAGCTTTCTTT. Translating gives CASRMIGEGAEAFF. This rearrangement joins TRBV11-2 to TRBJ1-1; no clear D gene. This CDR3 is 14 amino acids long. Trimming took off 6 bases at V and 6 bases at J, with 17 bases between the two ends. Germline CDR1 and CDR2: SGHAT and FQNNGV.